The 29 T cell receptor beta chains below come from one sample, sequenced in a study of shared T cell receptors in the human thymus (dated by TCRdb to the early 2020s). Libraries were prepared through the immunoSEQ multiplex PCR assay. TCRdb retrieved this table from immuneACCESS and kept in-frame rearrangements only. Not all clones are present; in checked studies, unresolved V genes account for under half, and no reason is known for the remainder. This sample lists around 730,000 clones; approximately 85% were detected once. Roughly 0.01% of the sample rests with the top ten. This sample was also put to use in a study of human thymus T cells.

The material sequenced was thymocytes. These TCRs come from a girl under two years old with a congenital heart defect. Donor details come from another sample of the same person, matched by shared clones.

The V call is TRBV6-5, the J call TRBJ2-5; 9 bases agree with TRBD1. With the DNA end fitting TRBJ2-7 better, the J assignment may be wrong. From germline, CDR1 is MNHEY and CDR2 SVGAGI. This CDR3 comprises 14 residues. The CDR3 protein is CASKVGTGPYEQYF. The CDR3, as DNA: TGTGCCAGCAAGGTAGGGACAGGGCCCTACGAGCAGTACTTC.

V usage is TRBV18 and J usage is TRBJ2-2; TRBD2 matches 9 bases. J gave up 3 bases and V 5 bases, and 4 bases lay outside the gene matches. This CDR3 is 15 amino acids long. The V gene's germline CDR1 is KGHSH and CDR2 LQKENI. The CDR3 loop is CASSAAGGYTGELFF. The CDR3 DNA sequence: TGTGCCAGCTCAGCAGCGGGGGGCTACACCGGGGAGCTGTTTTTT. The entire variable domain, with the rest obtained from reference TRBV18 and TRBJ2-2, is as follows: NAGVMQNPRHLVRRRGQEARLRCSPMKGHSHVYWYRQLPEEGLKFMVYLQKENIIDESGMPKERFSAEFPKEGPSILRIQQVVRGDSAAYFCASSAAGGYTGELFFGEGSRLTVL.

About this clone itself: Other DNA sequences within the sample encode an identical CDR3. The J gene is TRBJ1-2, the V gene TRBV19; the match to TRBD1 covers 10 bases. This CDR3 is built from 15 residues. Trimming took 0 bases from V and 2 from J; bases not matched to a gene: 0. Germline CDR1 reads LNHDA; CDR2 reads SQIVND (reference sequence). The CDR3 spells CASSIEGQGNYGYTF. In DNA form, the CDR3 reads TGTGCCAGTAGTATAGAGGGACAGGGGAACTATGGCTACACCTTC.

The chain is built from TRBV5-1 and TRBJ2-5, with a possible D match to TRBD1 (5 bases). This CDR3 has 16 amino acids. Between the trimmed V and J ends, which lost 2 bases and 1 base, there was a span of 15 bases. From germline, CDR1 is SGHRS and CDR2 YFSETQ. The CDR3 sequence is CASSLSPGYFQETQYF. The CDR3, as DNA: TGCGCCAGCAGCTTAAGTCCAGGGTATTTCCAAGAGACCCAGTACTTC.

The rearrangement uses TRBV6-1 and TRBJ2-3, with 7 bases lining up with TRBD1. Germline CDR1 and CDR2: MNHNS and SASEGT. The length of the CDR3 is 14 residues. After removal of 6 bases from V and 5 bases from J, the junction contained 8 bases not matched to a gene. CDR3 protein: CASRPGQVVDTQYF. CDR3 DNA sequence: TGTGCCAGCAGGCCCGGACAGGTGGTAGATACGCAGTATTTT.

This chain joins TRBV2 and TRBJ2-3; 8 positions match TRBD2. The germline V gene has CDR1 SNHLY and CDR2 FYNNEI. The J segment lost 3 bases and the V segment lost 1 base, leaving 6 bases of the junction unmatched. CDR3 size: 16 residues. The CDR3 region is CASSEERGGETDTQYF. The CDR3 DNA reads as TGTGCCAGCAGTGAAGAACGGGGGGGGGAGACAGATACGCAGTATTTT.

The chain employs TRBV13 and TRBJ2-7, with 8 bases identical to TRBD1. Per the germline V gene, CDR1 is PRHDT and CDR2 is FYEKMQ (reference sequence). The CDR3 loop spans 18 amino acids. The junction had 15 bases not matched to a gene; V was cut back by 5 bases and J by 0 bases. The CDR3, as DNA: TGTGCCAGCAGCCATCAGGGGGCCCCTGGGGGACGCTCCTACGAGCAGTACTTC. It is translated as CASSHQGAPGGRSYEQYF.

This rearrangement joins TRBV14 to TRBJ1-6; the D gene is possibly TRBD1 (5 bases). Germline values: CDR1 SGHDN, CDR2 FVKESK. The V end lost 0 bases, the J end lost 6 bases, and 9 bases lay between the germline ends. The CDR3 runs 15 residues. CDR3 DNA sequence: TGTGCCAGCAGCCAAGAGGTCAGGGTTAATTCACCCCTCCACTTT. Its translation: CASSQEVRVNSPLHF.

With regard to this clone: The junction departs from the called germline gene at one end, perhaps through a read error. The rearrangement links TRBV14 to TRBJ2-7; D may be TRBD1 (6 bases). In germline, CDR1 is SGHDN, CDR2 FVKESK. The length of the CDR3 is 14 residues. CDR3 DNA: TGTGCCAGCCGCCAAGCGGACAGTTTGGGCGAGCAGTACTTC. This translates into CASRQADSLGEQYF.

V usage is TRBV5-4 and J usage is TRBJ1-2, with D perhaps matching TRBD1 (5 bases). The CDR3 extends over 14 amino acids. Germline lookup yields CDR1 SGHNT and CDR2 YYREEE (reference sequence). Deletions cut 4 bases from V and 1 base from J, with 11 bases between. CDR3 sequence reads: CASSGRVHNYGYTF. CDR3 DNA sequence: TGTGCCAGCAGCGGCAGGGTTCATAACTATGGCTACACCTTC.

The chain links TRBV9 to TRBJ2-3; 8 bases fit TRBD1. This CDR3 is 15 amino acids long. V was clipped by 4 bases and J by 3 bases; unmatched bases: 7. CDR1 SGDLS and CDR2 YYNGEE come from the germline V gene. DNA of the CDR3: TGTGCCAGCAGCACCCCCGGGACAGGTACAGATACGCAGTATTTT. The encoded protein is CASSTPGTGTDTQYF.

The V gene is TRBV5-1, the J gene TRBJ2-3; a possible D gene is TRBD1 (7 bases). The CDR3 runs 16 residues. Germline lookup yields CDR1 SGHRS and CDR2 YFSETQ. V lost 5 bases to trimming and J lost 0 bases, with 16 bases between them. CDR3 protein: CASRFWRDRSTDTQYF. Written as DNA, the CDR3 is TGCGCCAGCAGATTCTGGCGGGACAGAAGCACAGATACGCAGTATTTT.

This clone came up a few times. The chain employs TRBV7-8 and TRBJ2-5, with D possibly TRBD1 on 6 matching bases. The tail of the sequence fits TRBJ2-7 better, so the J call may be wrong. Germline CDR1 SGHVS, CDR2 FQNEAQ. There are 14 residues in the CDR3. As DNA, the CDR3 is TGTGCCAGCAGCTCAGGACAGATAACTTACGAGCAGTACTTC. It encodes CASSSGQITYEQYF.

The CDR3 loop is CASSLAQGEWDGYTF. The CDR3 DNA is TGTGCCAGCAGCTTAGCGCAGGGGGAGTGGGATGGCTACACCTTC. The rearrangement joins TRBV11-2 to TRBJ1-2; 7 bases match TRBD1. CDR3 length equals 15 residues. Germline V gives CDR1 SGHAT, CDR2 FQNNGV. The V segment lost 1 base and the J segment 6 bases; nucleotides outside the gene matches: 8.

This clone was seen only once. The chain links TRBV11-2 to TRBJ2-2, with a tentative D call TRBD2 (5 bases). Trimming stripped 5 bases from V and 0 bases from J, with 16 bases between. The CDR3 extends over 17 amino acids. CDR1 is SGHAT, CDR2 FQNNGV, per germline. The CDR3 region is CASSASADLANTGELFF. For the CDR3, the DNA is TGTGCCAGCAGCGCCAGCGCGGACTTAGCGAACACCGGGGAGCTGTTTTTT.

The V and J genes are TRBV7-2 and TRBJ1-2; 11 bases are shared with TRBD1. This CDR3 is built from 18 residues. CDR1 is SGHTA and CDR2 is FQGNSA in the germline V gene. V dropped 4 bases and J dropped 4; count of bases not matched to a gene: 14. Written as DNA, the CDR3 is TGTGCCAGCAGCTCGACTGGGGAGGACAGGGGGCAGGGCTATGGCTACACCTTC. Translated, it gives CASSSTGEDRGQGYGYTF.

A remark on this clone: Mismatch with germline at one junction end may stem from a read error. This sample includes further DNA sequences coding for the same CDR3. CDR3 DNA: TGCGCCAGCAGTCAAGATGAGGAGGACAGTACCTATTTT. Translating gives CASSQDEEDSTYF. This chain links TRBV4-1 with TRBJ1-3, with D possibly matching TRBD1 (6 bases). This CDR3 has 13 amino acids. Germline lookup yields CDR1 MGHRA and CDR2 YSYEKL.

The chain is built from TRBV5-1 and TRBJ1-1; TRBD1 matches at 7 bases. J was trimmed by 10 bases and V by 3 bases; bases with no gene match: 6. Germline V gene sequence: CDR1 SGHRS, CDR2 YFSETQ. The CDR3 covers 12 residues. Here the CDR3 reads CASSSTGPRAFF. Here the CDR3 DNA reads TGCGCCAGCAGCTCGACAGGGCCCCGAGCTTTCTTT. Together with reference TRBV5-1 and TRBJ1-1, the CDR3 gives the full variable domain: KAGVTQTPRYLIKTRGQQVTLSCSPISGHRSVSWYQQTPGQGLQFLFEYFSETQRNKGNFPGRFSGRQFSNSRSEMNVSTLELGDSALYLCASSSTGPRAFFGQGTRLTVV.

The chain couples TRBV19 to TRBJ1-6, with 9 bases matching TRBD1. This CDR3 is built from 16 residues. The germline V gene has CDR1 LNHDA and CDR2 SQIVND (reference sequence). V shed 4 bases and J 10 bases; nucleotides not matched to a gene: 11. CDR3 nucleotide sequence: TGTGCCAGTAGTACACGGGGGACAGGGCGAGGCTCACCCCTCCACTTT. It encodes CASSTRGTGRGSPLHF.

The genes are TRBV9 and TRBJ2-3; perhaps TRBD1 as D (5 bases). Per germline, CDR1 SGDLS and CDR2 YYNGEE. The V and J ends lost 6 bases and 4 bases respectively, with 18 bases between them. This CDR3 spans 15 amino acids. CDR3 in DNA: TGTGCCAGCACCCCGGCAGGGCTTTACGCAGATACGCAGTATTTT. Translation gives CASTPAGLYADTQYF.

The J gene is TRBJ2-2, the V gene TRBV7-6, with 8 bases aligning to TRBD2. The germline V gene has CDR1 SGHVS and CDR2 FNYEAQ. The trim removed 3 bases at V and 2 bases at J, leaving 11 bases unmatched. The CDR3 is 18 residues long. The CDR3 nucleotides read TGTGCCAGCAGCTTTGAGAGTGTCCTAGCGGGTAACACCGGGGAGCTGTTTTTT. Translating gives CASSFESVLAGNTGELFF. Variable domain in full (rest from reference TRBV7-6 and TRBJ2-2): GAGVSQSPRYKVTKRGQDVALRCDPISGHVSLYWYRQALGQGPEFLTYFNYEAQQDKSGLPNDRFSAERPEGSISTLTIQRTEQRDSAMYRCASSFESVLAGNTGELFFGEGSRLTVL.

J is TRBJ1-5 and V is TRBV9; TRBD1 matches at 7 bases. The CDR3 has 15 residues. The V gene's germline CDR1 is SGDLS and CDR2 YYNGEE. Trimming at V came to 5 bases and at J to 0 bases, leaving 5 bases not matched to a gene. CDR3 nucleotide sequence: TGTGCCAGCAGACAGGGACAGTATAGCAATCAGCCCCAGCATTTT. As protein: CASRQGQYSNQPQHF.

The genes are TRBV6-6 and TRBJ1-5, with D unclear. Germline V gene data show CDR1 as MNHNY and CDR2 as SVGAGI (reference sequence). This CDR3 is 13 amino acids long. With 2 bases removed from V and 6 bases from J, the gap between germline ends came to 8 bases. The CDR3 coding sequence is TGTGCCAGCAGTTACGAGTTCGGTCAGCCCCAGCATTTT. This codes for CASSYEFGQPQHF.

The J gene is TRBJ1-2, the V gene TRBV13; tentatively, D is TRBD1 (5 bases). The CDR3 is 14 residues long. The germline gives CDR1 PRHDT, CDR2 FYEKMQ (reference sequence). Trimming cost V 3 bases and J 4 bases, with 12 bases left between them. The CDR3 region is CASSLGPDIYGYTF. For the CDR3, the DNA is TGTGCCAGCAGCTTGGGGCCGGACATCTATGGCTACACCTTC.

This chain uses TRBV5-1 with TRBJ1-1; perhaps TRBD1 as D (6 bases). The CDR3 is 13 amino acids. Germline-derived CDR1 and CDR2 are SGHRS and YFSETQ. V was clipped by 3 bases and J by 10 bases, with 16 bases between them. The CDR3 nucleotides read TGCGCCAGCAGCTCCGACCAGGGGTGGGGAGCTTTCTTT. This gives the protein CASSSDQGWGAFF.

The rearrangement uses TRBV12-5 and TRBJ2-5; the match to TRBD1 covers 8 bases. The CDR3 has 14 amino acids. The V segment lost 8 bases and the J segment 5 bases; nucleotides outside the gene matches: 10. Germline assignment: CDR1 LGHNT and CDR2 FRNRAP. CDR3 amino acids: CASSSVDREETQYF. DNA for the CDR3: TGTGCTAGTTCCTCCGTGGACAGGGAGGAGACCCAGTACTTC.

This chain uses TRBV5-1 with TRBJ1-2; D is ambiguous. Deletions cut 0 bases from V and 2 bases from J, with 11 bases between. From germline, CDR1 is SGHRS and CDR2 YFSETQ. The CDR3 loop spans 15 amino acids. The CDR3 sequence is CASSLEVKRNYGYTF. In DNA form, the CDR3 reads TGCGCCAGCAGCTTGGAGGTAAAGAGGAACTATGGCTACACCTTC.

The chain carries TRBV18 and TRBJ2-5, with a weak D call TRBD2 (6 bases). This CDR3 spans 16 amino acids. V lost 3 bases to trimming and J lost 5 bases, with 19 bases between them. Germline lookup yields CDR1 KGHSH and CDR2 LQKENI. CDR3 loop: CASSPQGGTYRETQYF. In DNA, the CDR3 is TGTGCCAGCTCACCTCAGGGCGGGACCTATAGGGAGACCCAGTACTTC. The whole variable domain, filled in from reference TRBV18 and TRBJ2-5, reads NAGVMQNPRHLVRRRGQEARLRCSPMKGHSHVYWYRQLPEEGLKFMVYLQKENIIDESGMPKERFSAEFPKEGPSILRIQQVVRGDSAAYFCASSPQGGTYRETQYFGPGTRLLVL.

The J gene is TRBJ1-2, the V gene TRBV6-5; TRBD1 aligns across 8 bases. Germline V lookup: CDR1 MNHEY, CDR2 SVGAGI. The V gene end was trimmed by 6 bases and the J gene end by 6 bases; junction bases not matched to a gene: 6. This CDR3 region has 13 residues. The CDR3 loop is CASRPGQDDGYTF. The CDR3 region has the DNA TGTGCCAGCAGGCCGGGACAGGACGATGGCTACACCTTC.